This section outlines one TCR beta chain sequence together with its context. What it binds is unknown. The V gene's germline CDR1 is MNHEY and CDR2 SMNVEV (reference sequence). CDR3 size: 13 residues. V lost 6 bases and J lost 2; bases outside the gene matches: 3. The PCR was carried out with 60 Vbeta primers and 13 Jbeta primers. The repertoire was sequenced with immunoSEQ multiplex PCR; TCRdb's copy has only in-frame clones and lacks some. This sample has some 190,000 clones, with roughly 77% found just once. The sample originates from a study of cytomegalovirus exposure and HLA in healthy donors. Study observations and caveats: For most TCR beta V segments, an earlier analysis put the productive rate at about 87% or about 30% of the time. Many donors shared some public TCRs, even though most TCR sequences were rare.

This TCR came from a woman aged 25 to 45 in good health and CMV-seronegative. The sequenced sample consisted of PBMCs. This chain joins TRBV27 and TRBJ2-7; 8 nucleotides line up with TRBD1. The DNA of the CDR3 is TGTGCCAGCAGGAGGACAGGGACCTACGAGCAGTACTTC. Translating it yields CASRRTGTYEQYF.